The rows below give T cell receptor beta chains drawn from one sample of a study of tacrolimus-resistant gene-edited T cells for transplant recipients. TCRdb's table, derived via immunoSEQ multiplex PCR, lists solely in-frame clones and lacks some. The sample records about 800 clones, approximately 35% being singletons. The starting material was a CMV-specific product grown in culture, obtained from cells with FKBP12 knockout. The receptors derive from a human donor in good health, a blood donor. Each CDR3 is given with its conserved first and last residue. The D gene is left open where the match is weak. Size is stated for part of the rows, as once, few or many counts, or as a class when the clone is expanded.

d_call	v_call	clone_size	j_call	cdr3_nt	cdr3_aa
.	TRBV6-2/TRBV6-3	few	TRBJ2-1	TGTGCCAGCAGTGCCGGGACAAGCTCCTACAATGAGCAGTTCTTC	CASSAGTSSYNEQFF
TRBD1	TRBV4-3	few	TRBJ2-3	TGCGCCAGCAGCCAAGTCCAACAGGGGGATACGCAGTATTTT	CASSQVQQGDTQYF
.	TRBV5-8	.	TRBJ1-3	TGTGCCAGCAGTCGAACTGGAAACACCATATATTTT	CASSRTGNTIYF
.	TRBV19	once	TRBJ2-5	TGTGCCAGTAGTATAGTGAGGGCAGAGACCCAGTACTTC	CASSIVRAETQYF
.	TRBV5-4	medium-sized	TRBJ2-2	TGTGCCAGCAGCTTGTTCGGGACCGAGAACACCGGGGAGCTGTTTTTT	CASSLFGTENTGELFF
.	TRBV3-1/TRBV3-2	.	TRBJ2-4	TGTGCCAGCAGCGCCGGAAAAAACATTCAGTACTTC	CASSAGKNIQYF
.	TRBV5-6	.	TRBJ1-1	TGTGCCAGCAGCTTCGGAATTACTATGAACACTGAAGCTTTCTTT	CASSFGITMNTEAFF
.	TRBV6-5	few	TRBJ1-5	TGTGCCAGCAGGCGGGGCCGTCCGTGGGAGCCCCAGCATTTT	CASRRGRPWEPQHF
.	TRBV5-6	.	TRBJ1-2	TGTGCCAGCAGCTTGAAACTGGATGGCTACACCTTC	CASSLKLDGYTF
.	TRBV3-1/TRBV3-2	.	TRBJ1-5	TGTGCCAGCAGTTCAAGGCCCAGCGGCAATCAGCCCCAGCATTTT	CASSSRPSGNQPQHF
.	TRBV9	large	TRBJ1-1	TGTGCCAGCAGCGTAGGAATAAACACTGAAGCTTTCTTT	CASSVGINTEAFF
.	TRBV4-3	.	TRBJ2-3	TGCGCCAGCAGCCAAGAGGGCGGGGGCCCTAGCACAGATACGCAGTATTTT	CASSQEGGGPSTDTQYF
.	TRBV7-9	.	TRBJ1-1	TGTGCCAGCATCCAAATCGGGGCCCAGAACACTGAAGCTTTCTTT	CASIQIGAQNTEAFF
.	TRBV19	medium-sized	TRBJ1-5	TGTGCCAGTAACGGTCGCCGCAATCAGCCCCAGCATTTT	CASNGRRNQPQHF
.	TRBV19	medium-sized	TRBJ2-2	TGTGCCACCTTGGGGGCGCGGTGGACCGGGGAGCTGTTTTTT	CATLGARWTGELFF
TRBD2	TRBV18	medium-sized	TRBJ2-1	TGTGCCAGCATGACTAGCGGGGGGGAGAGCTCCTACAATGAGCAGTTCTTC	CASMTSGGESSYNEQFF
TRBD1	TRBV5-5	large	TRBJ1-1	TGTGCCAGCAGCCATGGCTCCGGGACAGGGAACACTGAAGCTTTCTTT	CASSHGSGTGNTEAFF
TRBD1	TRBV30	few	TRBJ1-5	TGTGCCTGGAGACCTGGGGACAGGGAGAATCAGCCCCAGCATTTT	CAWRPGDRENQPQHF
.	TRBV6-5	medium-sized	TRBJ1-2	TGTGCCAGCACCTCCGGGCGGGGGAACTATGGCTACACCTTC	CASTSGRGNYGYTF
TRBD1	TRBV20-1	.	TRBJ1-1	TGCAGTGCTTCCTTCCGGGACAGCGCTTTCTTT	CSASFRDSAFF
.	TRBV6-5	large	TRBJ1-2	TGTGCCAGCAGCAGCGGGCGGGGAATCTATGGCTACACCTTC	CASSSGRGIYGYTF
.	TRBV12-3/TRBV12-4	large	TRBJ2-5	TGTGCCAGCAGTTTCCAAGAGACCCAGTACTTC	CASSFQETQYF
TRBD1	TRBV10-2	once	TRBJ2-1	TGCGCCAGCAGTGCCGGGACAGGGTCCTACAATGAGCAGTTCTTC	CASSAGTGSYNEQFF
.	TRBV6-2/TRBV6-3	.	TRBJ1-6	TGTGCCAGCAGCGGGCCCATAGAGAATTCACCCCTCCACTTT	CASSGPIENSPLHF
.	TRBV6-2/TRBV6-3	.	TRBJ2-1	TGTGCCAGCAGTTACGGGACGCCTTCCTACAATGAGCAGTTCTTC	CASSYGTPSYNEQFF
TRBD2	TRBV2	.	TRBJ2-3	TGTGCCAGCAGCGCGCGTAGCGGGGGCACAGATACGCAGTATTTT	CASSARSGGTDTQYF
.	TRBV12-3/TRBV12-4	.	TRBJ1-1	TGTGCCAGCAGTTTAAGGACACCCACTGAAGCTTTCTTT	CASSLRTPTEAFF
TRBD1	TRBV28	.	TRBJ1-2	TGTGCCAGCAGTTTAATCGGTCAGGGGGCGGGTGGCTACACCTTC	CASSLIGQGAGGYTF
TRBD1	TRBV12-5	.	TRBJ2-6	TGTGCTAGTGGCAGGCCAACCGGGACAGGGGGCCCTGGGGCCAACGTCCTGACTTTC	CASGRPTGTGGPGANVLTF
.	TRBV5-1	medium-sized	TRBJ2-7	TGCGCCAGCAGCTTTGGGATTGACGGGAAGAACGAGCAGTACTTC	CASSFGIDGKNEQYF
.	TRBV18	.	TRBJ2-3	TGTGCCAGCTCACCACCGGGTTATGGGGGCACAGATACGCAGTATTTT	CASSPPGYGGTDTQYF
.	TRBV6-1	.	TRBJ1-5	TGTGCCAGCAGTGAACGGGGTTCAACCAATCAGCCCCAGCATTTT	CASSERGSTNQPQHF
.	TRBV5-1	few	TRBJ1-5	TGCGCCAGCAGCTTGGGGGGGGACTCGGATCAGCCCCAGCATTTT	CASSLGGDSDQPQHF
TRBD1	TRBV7-2	medium-sized	TRBJ2-3	TGTGCCAGCAGCCAGGGGGACCCGCAGTATTTT	CASSQGDPQYF
.	TRBV7-2	.	TRBJ2-3	TGTGCCAGCAGCTTAGTTGTCTTTGATACGCAGTATTTT	CASSLVVFDTQYF
.	TRBV7-9	.	TRBJ2-7	TGTGCCAGCAGCTTTGGTGGACGCTCCTACGAGCAGTACTTC	CASSFGGRSYEQYF
TRBD2	TRBV7-8	medium-sized	TRBJ2-3	TGTGCCAGCAGCCCCTGGGCGGGGGGTACTCCCATCCTCACAGATACGCAGTATTTT	CASSPWAGGTPILTDTQYF
TRBD2	TRBV10-2	medium-sized	TRBJ2-1	TGCGCCAGCAGCGGGGGGACCCCCTCCTACAATGAGCAGTTCTTC	CASSGGTPSYNEQFF
.	TRBV5-1	.	TRBJ1-1	TGCGCCAGCAGCTTGTACATGGAGAACACTGAAGCTTTCTTT	CASSLYMENTEAFF
.	TRBV10-3	medium-sized	TRBJ2-1	TGTGCCACCCAAGTACAGAGCTCCTACAATGAGCAGTTCTTC	CATQVQSSYNEQFF
.	TRBV30	.	TRBJ2-3	TGTGCCTGGACAGGGTCCACGCCAGATACGCAGTATTTT	CAWTGSTPDTQYF
TRBD1	TRBV7-2	medium-sized	TRBJ1-6	TGTGCCAGCAGCTTATTGTATTTCGGGACAGGTGGTTCACCCCTCCACTTT	CASSLLYFGTGGSPLHF
.	TRBV6-5	medium-sized	TRBJ1-5	TGTGCCAGCAGTCTGGGGGCGCCCCAGCATTTT	CASSLGAPQHF
.	TRBV14	medium-sized	TRBJ1-5	TGTGCCAGCAGCCAAGATCCCCGGACAGAACATTATAGCAATCAGCCCCAGCATTTT	CASSQDPRTEHYSNQPQHF
.	TRBV12-3/TRBV12-4	few	TRBJ2-2	TGTGCCAGCCTCCTCGCGAACACCGGGGAGCTGTTTTTT	CASLLANTGELFF
.	TRBV4-2	medium-sized	TRBJ2-7	TGTGCCAGCAGCCAATCCCAGGACTACGAGCAGTACTTC	CASSQSQDYEQYF
.	TRBV5-1	large	TRBJ2-1	TGCGCCAGCAGCGGTAACAATGAGCAGTTCTTC	CASSGNNEQFF
.	TRBV4-1	.	TRBJ1-5	TGCGCCAGCAGCTTGACAGTGGTTGGCAATCAGCCCCAGCATTTT	CASSLTVVGNQPQHF
TRBD2	TRBV27	.	TRBJ2-7	TGTGCCAGCAGTCCGGGACTAGTGAAGGGCGCGCAGTACTTC	CASSPGLVKGAQYF
.	TRBV29-1	.	TRBJ2-2	TGCAGCGTTGGGGTTACTGGGGCGAGCACCGGGGAGCTGTTTTTT	CSVGVTGASTGELFF
TRBD1	TRBV5-6	.	TRBJ1-1	TGTGCCAGCAGCTGGGGGCAGGGGGGAACTGAAGCTTTCTTT	CASSWGQGGTEAFF
.	TRBV5-1	.	TRBJ2-2	TGCGCCAGCAGCTCCCAGGATAGCGGCACCGGGGAGCTGTTTTTT	CASSSQDSGTGELFF
.	TRBV7-8	.	TRBJ2-7	TGTGCCAGCAGCCCCCGCGACGAGCAGTACTTC	CASSPRDEQYF
TRBD1	TRBV10-1	.	TRBJ1-6	TGCGCCAGCAGTGCACAGGGGGAAGGGTCACCCCTCCACTTT	CASSAQGEGSPLHF
.	TRBV10-3	medium-sized	TRBJ1-1	TGTGCCGCCATCAGTAGTACAGCGAACACTGAAGCTTTCTTT	CAAISSTANTEAFF
.	TRBV7-9	medium-sized	TRBJ1-4	TGTGCCAGCAGCTTAGGTGATGGTCGGGCTAATGAAAAACTGTTTTTT	CASSLGDGRANEKLFF
.	TRBV7-2	.	TRBJ2-7	TGTGCCAGCAGCCGGGGGGCTGACACCTACGAGCAGTACTTC	CASSRGADTYEQYF
.	TRBV4-3	medium-sized	TRBJ2-2	TGCGCCAGCAGCACCCAATTGGGGGGGGAGCTGTTTTTT	CASSTQLGGELFF
.	TRBV5-1	.	TRBJ2-7	TGCGCCAGCAGTACGCCCCCCGGGGGAAGCTCCTACGAGCAGTACTTC	CASSTPPGGSSYEQYF